One and the same sample provided the 7 T cell receptor beta chains below, sequenced in a study of identical twins. TCRdb recomputed calls from the 5' RACE reads with MiXCR, one row per CDR3 protein. The sample holds about 500,000 distinct CDR3 sequences, approximately 15% seen once. These data also formed part of another study, on yellow fever vaccine responses in identical twins.

Sequenced input: CD4+ T cells sorted from blood. The receptors derive from a woman younger than 30 in good health.

This clonotype occurred a few times. The V and J genes are TRBV2 and TRBJ2-5; 10 positions agree with TRBD1. The CDR3 length is 15 residues. V trimming: 6 bases; J trimming: 5 bases; junction bases outside the gene matches: 9. The germline CDR1 and CDR2 sequences are SNHLY and FYNNEI. The CDR3 DNA reads as TGTGCCAGCAGACCGGGACAGGGGCTGGGGGAGACCCAGTACTTC. This sequence encodes CASRPGQGLGETQYF.

This clonotype was detected a few times. The CDR3 DNA sequence: TGTGCCAGCAGCGTAGTTACGGGGAGGGACACTGAAGCTTTCTTT. Protein product: CASSVVTGRDTEAFF. This chain links TRBV9 with TRBJ1-1; no clear D gene. Trimming took 0 bases from V and 3 from J, leaving 12 bases between them. Per the germline V gene, CDR1 is SGDLS and CDR2 is YYNGEE. The CDR3 consists of 15 residues.

This clonotype was seen at least ten times. The chain combines TRBV20-1 with TRBJ2-7, with D perhaps matching TRBD2 (5 bases). The CDR3 runs to 13 residues. The germline V gene has CDR1 DFQATT and CDR2 SNEGSKA (reference sequence). V was trimmed by 1 base and J by 5 bases, leaving 12 bases between them. The DNA for the CDR3 is TGCAGTGCTAGAGTGGGAGTAGGGAACGAGCAGTACTTC. It codes for CSARVGVGNEQYF.

The gene calls are TRBV5-1 and TRBJ2-3; D possibly corresponds to TRBD2 (5 bases). The germline CDR1 and CDR2 sequences are SGHRS and YFSETQ. This CDR3 has 15 residues. Trimming cost V 0 bases and J 6 bases, with 14 bases left between them. In nucleotides, the CDR3 is TGCGCCAGCAGCTTGGCCACACTAGGCGCGGATACGCAGTATTTT. It is translated as CASSLATLGADTQYF.

The sample holds many counts of this clonotype. This chain links TRBV12-3 or TRBV12-4 with TRBJ1-2; weak D call: TRBD1 (6 bases). The V gene lost 5 bases and the J gene lost 8 bases, with 18 bases spanning the gap. The CDR3 contains 14 residues. CDR3 nucleotide sequence: TGTGCCAGCAGTCCCCGGGTGGGGGCAAGCGGCTACACCTTC. Protein product: CASSPRVGASGYTF.

This clonotype was detected many times. V usage is TRBV3-1 and J usage is TRBJ2-3; 7 bases agree with TRBD1. The CDR3 is made up of 15 amino acids. V shed 4 bases and J 4 bases; nucleotides not matched to a gene: 8. Germline V gene lookup returns CDR1 LGHDT and CDR2 YNNKEL (reference sequence). CDR3 sequence reads: CASSLRQGLADTQYF. CDR3 coding DNA: TGTGCCAGCAGCCTCCGACAGGGTCTCGCAGATACGCAGTATTTT.

This clonotype was seen only a few times. The V and J genes are TRBV25-1 and TRBJ1-4, with TRBD1 identical over 7 bases. The V gene end was trimmed by 4 bases and the J gene end by 7 bases; junction bases not matched to a gene: 9. The CDR3 covers 15 residues. CDR1 is MGHDK and CDR2 is SYGVNS in the germline V gene. The CDR3 reads CASSAATGSVEKLFF. The DNA for the CDR3 is TGTGCCAGCAGTGCCGCGACAGGGTCAGTTGAAAAACTGTTTTTT.